This T cell receptor (beta chain) emerged from a study of beta chain features in type 1 diabetes. General study findings and limits: Patients with type 1 diabetes showed fewer VDJ junction insertions and more deletions. Within each of all four CD4+ subsets, Type 1 diabetes patients had TCRB CDR3s that were moderately but significantly shorter.

Expressed TCRB transcripts were sequenced because the entire RNA isolate underwent reverse transcription. Libraries were prepared by immunoSEQ multiplex PCR; TCRdb keeps only in-frame clonotypes and omits some of them. The table includes 40,000 to 55,000 clones, roughly 40% detected once. Sorting based on CD45RO/CCR7/CD25/CD127/CD95/CD27 separated CD4+ naive, central memory, regulatory and stem cell-like memory cells. Regarding this clone: What it binds is unknown.

The receptor was derived from a man aged 25 to 40 with type 1 diabetes. The sample was stem cell memory CD4+ T cells from blood.

In DNA, the CDR3 is TGTGCCATCAGCCCGGACAGGAACACTGAAGCTTTCTTT. Its protein is CAISPDRNTEAFF. The V gene is TRBV10-3, the J gene TRBJ1-1; TRBD1 might be the D (6 bases). V shed 6 bases and J shed 1 base, with 9 bases lying between them. Germline V gene data show CDR1 as ENHRY and CDR2 as SYGVKD. The CDR3 sequence is 13 residues long.